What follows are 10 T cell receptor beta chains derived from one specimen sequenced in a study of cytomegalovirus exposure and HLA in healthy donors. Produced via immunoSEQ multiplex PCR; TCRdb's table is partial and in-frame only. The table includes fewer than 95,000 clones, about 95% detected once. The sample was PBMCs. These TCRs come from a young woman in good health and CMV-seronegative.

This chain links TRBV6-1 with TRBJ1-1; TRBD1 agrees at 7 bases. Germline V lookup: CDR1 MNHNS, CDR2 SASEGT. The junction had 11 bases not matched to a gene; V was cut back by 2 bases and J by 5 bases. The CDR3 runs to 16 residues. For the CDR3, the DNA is TGTGCCAGCAGTGAAAGGGGGGCGACAGGGTTAACTGAAGCTTTCTTT. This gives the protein CASSERGATGLTEAFF.

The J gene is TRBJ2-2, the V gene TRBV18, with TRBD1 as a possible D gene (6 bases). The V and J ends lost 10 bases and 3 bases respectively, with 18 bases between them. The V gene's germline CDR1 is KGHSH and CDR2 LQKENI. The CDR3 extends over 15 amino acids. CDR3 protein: CATAWQGYYTGELFF. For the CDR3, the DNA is TGTGCCACCGCGTGGCAGGGGTACTACACCGGGGAGCTGTTTTTT.

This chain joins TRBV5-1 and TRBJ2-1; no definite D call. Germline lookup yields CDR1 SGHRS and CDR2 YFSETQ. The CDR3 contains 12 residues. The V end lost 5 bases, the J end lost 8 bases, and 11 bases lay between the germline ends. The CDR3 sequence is CASSLLFDEQFF. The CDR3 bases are TGCGCCAGCAGTCTCCTCTTCGATGAGCAGTTCTTC.

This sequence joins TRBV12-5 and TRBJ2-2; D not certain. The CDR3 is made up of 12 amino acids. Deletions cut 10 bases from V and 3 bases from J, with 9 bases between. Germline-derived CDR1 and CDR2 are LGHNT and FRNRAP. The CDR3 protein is CATRRDTGELFF. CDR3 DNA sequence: TGTGCTACCCGACGGGACACCGGGGAGCTGTTTTTT.

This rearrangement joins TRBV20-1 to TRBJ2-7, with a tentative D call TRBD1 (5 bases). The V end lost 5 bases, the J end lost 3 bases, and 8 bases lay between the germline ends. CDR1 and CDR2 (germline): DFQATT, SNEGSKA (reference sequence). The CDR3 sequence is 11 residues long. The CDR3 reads CSASQGYEQYF. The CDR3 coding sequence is TGCAGTGCTTCCCAGGGCTACGAGCAGTACTTC.

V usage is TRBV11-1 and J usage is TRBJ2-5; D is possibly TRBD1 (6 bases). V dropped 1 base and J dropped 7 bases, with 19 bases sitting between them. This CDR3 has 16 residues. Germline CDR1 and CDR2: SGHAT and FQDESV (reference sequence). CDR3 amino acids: CASSLDSPGDRGTQYF. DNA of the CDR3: TGTGCCAGCAGCTTAGATTCTCCAGGGGACCGAGGGACCCAGTACTTC.

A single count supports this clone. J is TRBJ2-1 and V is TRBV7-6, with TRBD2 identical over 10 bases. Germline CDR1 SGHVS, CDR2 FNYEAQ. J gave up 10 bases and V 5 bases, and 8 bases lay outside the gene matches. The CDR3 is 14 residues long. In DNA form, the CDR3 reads TGTGCCAGCAGCCCACTAGCGGGAAGTGGAGAGCAGTTCTTC. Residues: CASSPLAGSGEQFF.

CDR3 sequence (DNA): TGTGCCAGCAGTCGAAGGGGGAGAGGCACTGAAGCTTTCTTT. Amino acids: CASSRRGRGTEAFF. This sequence joins TRBV6-5 and TRBJ1-1, with D possibly TRBD1 on 6 matching bases. The CDR3 spans 14 residues. The germline CDR1 and CDR2 sequences are MNHEY and SVGAGI. The V end was cut by 5 bases, the J end by 4 bases, with 14 bases between.

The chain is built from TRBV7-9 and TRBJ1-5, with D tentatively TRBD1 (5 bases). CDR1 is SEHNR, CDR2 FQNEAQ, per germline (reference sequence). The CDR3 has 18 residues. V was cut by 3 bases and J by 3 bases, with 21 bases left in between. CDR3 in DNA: TGTGCCAGCAGCTTTGTAGGTCTGGCGGGGGGTACCAATCAGCCCCAGCATTTT. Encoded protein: CASSFVGLAGGTNQPQHF.

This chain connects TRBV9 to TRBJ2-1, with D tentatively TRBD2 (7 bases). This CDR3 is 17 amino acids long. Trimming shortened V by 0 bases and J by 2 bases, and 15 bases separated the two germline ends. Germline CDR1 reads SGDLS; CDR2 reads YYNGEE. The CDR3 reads CASSVGGSGGAYNEQFF. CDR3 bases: TGTGCCAGCAGCGTAGGAGGGTCGGGGGGCGCCTACAATGAGCAGTTCTTC.